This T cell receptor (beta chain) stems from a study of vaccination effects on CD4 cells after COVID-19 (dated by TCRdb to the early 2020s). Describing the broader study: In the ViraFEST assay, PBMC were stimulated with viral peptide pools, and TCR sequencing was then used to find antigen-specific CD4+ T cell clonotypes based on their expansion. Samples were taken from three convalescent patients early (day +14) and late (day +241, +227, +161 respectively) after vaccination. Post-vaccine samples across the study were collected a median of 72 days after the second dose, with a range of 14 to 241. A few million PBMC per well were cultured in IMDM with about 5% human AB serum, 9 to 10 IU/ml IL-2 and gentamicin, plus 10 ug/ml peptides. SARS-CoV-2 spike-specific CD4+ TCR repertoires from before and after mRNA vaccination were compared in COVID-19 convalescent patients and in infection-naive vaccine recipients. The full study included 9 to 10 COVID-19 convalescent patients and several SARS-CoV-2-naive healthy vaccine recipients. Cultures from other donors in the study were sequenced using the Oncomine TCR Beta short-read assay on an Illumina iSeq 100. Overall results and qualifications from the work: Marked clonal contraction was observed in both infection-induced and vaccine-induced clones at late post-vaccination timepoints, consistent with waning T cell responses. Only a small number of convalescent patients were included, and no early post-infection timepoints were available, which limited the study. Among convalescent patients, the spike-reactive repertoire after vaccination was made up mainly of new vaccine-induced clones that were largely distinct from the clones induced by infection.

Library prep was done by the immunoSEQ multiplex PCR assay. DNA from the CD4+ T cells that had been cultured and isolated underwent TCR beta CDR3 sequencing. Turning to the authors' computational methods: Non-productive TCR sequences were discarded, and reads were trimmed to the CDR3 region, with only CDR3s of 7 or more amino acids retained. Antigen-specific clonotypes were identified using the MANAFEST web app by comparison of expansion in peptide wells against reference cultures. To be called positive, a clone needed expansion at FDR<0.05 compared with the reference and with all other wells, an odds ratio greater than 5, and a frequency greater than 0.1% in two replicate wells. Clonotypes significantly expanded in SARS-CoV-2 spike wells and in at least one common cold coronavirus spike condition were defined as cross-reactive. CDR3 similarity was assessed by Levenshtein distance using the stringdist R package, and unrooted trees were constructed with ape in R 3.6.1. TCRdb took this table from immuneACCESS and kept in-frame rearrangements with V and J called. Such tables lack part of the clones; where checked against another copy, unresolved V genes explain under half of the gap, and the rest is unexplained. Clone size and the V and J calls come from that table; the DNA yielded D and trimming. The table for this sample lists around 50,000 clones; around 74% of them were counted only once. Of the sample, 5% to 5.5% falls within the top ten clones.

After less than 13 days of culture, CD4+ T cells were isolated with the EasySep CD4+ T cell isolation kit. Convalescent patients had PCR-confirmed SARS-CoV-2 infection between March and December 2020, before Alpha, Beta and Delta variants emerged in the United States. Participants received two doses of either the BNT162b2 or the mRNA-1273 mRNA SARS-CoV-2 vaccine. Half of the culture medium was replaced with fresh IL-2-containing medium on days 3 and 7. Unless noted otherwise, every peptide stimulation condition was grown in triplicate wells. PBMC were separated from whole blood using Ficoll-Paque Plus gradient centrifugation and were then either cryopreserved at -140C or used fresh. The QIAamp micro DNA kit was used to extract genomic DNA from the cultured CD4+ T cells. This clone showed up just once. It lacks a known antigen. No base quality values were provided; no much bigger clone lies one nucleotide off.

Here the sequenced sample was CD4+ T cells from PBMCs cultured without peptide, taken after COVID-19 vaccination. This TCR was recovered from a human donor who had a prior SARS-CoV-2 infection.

The sequenced DNA: TGCGCCAGCAGCCACGGGACGGTTGCAACTAATGAAAAACTGTTTTTT. It translates as CASSHGTVATNEKLFF. This sequence uses TRBV4-3 and TRBJ1-4; a tentative D call is TRBD1 (5 bases match). The CDR3 contains 16 residues, cysteine and phenylalanine counted. The retained sequence is limited to the CDR3, 48 bases, with the frame set at the first base. V sheds 3 bases and J sheds 0 bases, leaving 11 bases between their ends. Looking up the germline V gene yields CDR1 LGHNA and CDR2 YSLEER.